This T cell receptor beta chain was sequenced for a study of breast tumors, draining lymph nodes, adjacent tissues. Germline V gene sequence: CDR1 DFQATT, CDR2 SNEGSKA (reference sequence). The CDR3 covers 15 residues. The lymph nodes were axillary draining lymph nodes from breast cancer patients. The table lists this clonotype with a few counts. The germline gene is not matched at one end of the junction; a read error may be the cause. TCRdb redid the calling of the multiplex PCR reads with MiXCR, one entry per CDR3 protein. This repertoire shows around 190,000 distinct CDR3 sequences, approximately 30% found once; its top ten account for about 4.5%.

The sequenced sample was axillary lymph node tissue. This sequence was found in a female donor with breast cancer. Some clones in this sample may be carry-over from other donors' samples. This chain connects TRBV20-1 to TRBJ1-3; D gene unclear. CDR3 protein: CSARENEISANTIYF. The CDR3 bases are TGCAGTGCTAGAGAAAATGAAATCTCTGCAAACACCATATATTTT.